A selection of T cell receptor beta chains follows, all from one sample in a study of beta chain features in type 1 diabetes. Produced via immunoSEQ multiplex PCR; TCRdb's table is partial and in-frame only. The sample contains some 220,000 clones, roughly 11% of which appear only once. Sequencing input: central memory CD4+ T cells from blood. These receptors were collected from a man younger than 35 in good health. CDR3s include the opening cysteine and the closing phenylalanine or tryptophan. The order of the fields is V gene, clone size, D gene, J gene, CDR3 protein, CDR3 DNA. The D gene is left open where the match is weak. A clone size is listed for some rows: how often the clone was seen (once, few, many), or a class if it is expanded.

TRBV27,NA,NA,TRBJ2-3,CASSPRSAVSTDTQYF,TGTGCCAGCAGTCCCCGTTCAGCCGTTAGCACAGATACGCAGTATTTT
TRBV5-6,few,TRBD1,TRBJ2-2,CASSPRDRGARGGELFF,TGTGCCAGCAGCCCCCGGGACAGGGGCGCTAGGGGCGGGGAGCTGTTTTTT
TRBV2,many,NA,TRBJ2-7,CASKISYEQYF,TGTGCCAGCAAGATTTCCTACGAGCAGTACTTC
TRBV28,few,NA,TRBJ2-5,CASRKTTFYDF,TGTGCCAGCAGGAAAACAACGTTTTACGACTTC
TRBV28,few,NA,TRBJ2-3,CASSLSGTTDTQYF,TGTGCCAGCAGTTTGTCAGGGACCACAGATACGCAGTATTTT
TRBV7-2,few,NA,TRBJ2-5,CASSLGATRWKETQYF,TGTGCCAGCAGCTTAGGAGCGACCCGTTGGAAGGAGACCCAGTACTTC
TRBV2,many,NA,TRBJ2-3,CASSEADTQYF,TGTGCCAGCAGTGAGGCGGATACGCAGTATTTT
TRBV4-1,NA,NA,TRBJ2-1,CASSQDIRGEQFF,TGCGCCAGCAGCCAAGATATCAGGGGTGAGCAGTTCTTC
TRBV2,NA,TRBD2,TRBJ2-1,CASSADSGAYNEQFF,TGTGCCAGCAGTGCCGATAGCGGGGCCTACAATGAGCAGTTCTTC
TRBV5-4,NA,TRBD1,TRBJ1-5,CASSIDRGRGNQPQHF,TGTGCCAGCAGCATCGACAGGGGCCGGGGCAATCAGCCCCAGCATTTT
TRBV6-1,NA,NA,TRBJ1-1,CASRRRDTVNTEAFF,TGTGCCAGCAGGAGGAGAGACACTGTGAACACTGAAGCTTTCTTT
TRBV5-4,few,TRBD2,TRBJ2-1,CASSPRLAGGDNEQFF,TGTGCCAGCAGCCCCCGACTAGCGGGAGGCGACAATGAGCAGTTCTTC
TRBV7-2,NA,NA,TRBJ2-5,CASSLQETQYF,TGTGCCAGCAGCCTACAGGAGACCCAGTACTTC
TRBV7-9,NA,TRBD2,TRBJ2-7,CAPKGLAETYEQYF,TGTGCCCCCAAGGGACTAGCGGAGACCTACGAGCAGTACTTC
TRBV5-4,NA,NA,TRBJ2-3,CASSLPEASTDTQYF,TGTGCCAGCAGCTTGCCGGAGGCTAGCACAGATACGCAGTATTTT
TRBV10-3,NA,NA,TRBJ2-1,CAISEQGRIREQFF,TGTGCCATCAGTGAGCAGGGGCGGATCAGGGAGCAGTTCTTC
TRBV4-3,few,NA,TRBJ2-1,CASSQDTSGGNEQFF,TGCGCCAGCAGCCAGGATACCTCTGGGGGGAATGAGCAGTTCTTC
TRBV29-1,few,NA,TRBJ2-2,CSAAREQDTGELFF,TGCAGCGCCGCGAGGGAACAGGACACCGGGGAGCTGTTTTTT
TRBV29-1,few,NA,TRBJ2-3,CSVDHGADTQYF,TGCAGCGTTGACCACGGAGCAGATACGCAGTATTTT
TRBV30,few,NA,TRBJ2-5,CAWTGGETQYF,TGTGCCTGGACTGGGGGGGAGACCCAGTACTTC
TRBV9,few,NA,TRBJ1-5,CASSVGGDNQPQHF,TGTGCCAGCAGCGTTGGAGGGGACAATCAGCCCCAGCATTTT
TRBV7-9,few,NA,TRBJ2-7,CASTRGTAYEQYF,TGTGCCAGCACGCGAGGCACAGCTTACGAGCAGTACTTC
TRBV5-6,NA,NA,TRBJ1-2,CASSRSGGYTF,TGTGCCAGCAGCCGGAGCGGAGGCTACACCTTC
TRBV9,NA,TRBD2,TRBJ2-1,CASSVGPSGYNEQFF,TGTGCCAGCAGCGTAGGGCCTAGCGGGTACAATGAGCAGTTCTTC
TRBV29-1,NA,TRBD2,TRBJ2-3,CSVESGRWDTQYF,TGCAGCGTTGAAAGCGGGAGGTGGGATACGCAGTATTTT
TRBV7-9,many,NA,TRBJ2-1,CASSGSTYNEQFF,TGTGCCTCCAGCGGTTCAACCTACAATGAGCAGTTCTTC
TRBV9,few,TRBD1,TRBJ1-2,CPSSPRTGESNYGYTF,TGTCCCAGCAGCCCAAGGACAGGGGAATCCAACTATGGCTACACCTTC
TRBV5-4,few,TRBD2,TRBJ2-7,CASSFAGGTNEQYF,TGTGCCAGCAGCTTTGCGGGAGGGACCAACGAGCAGTACTTC
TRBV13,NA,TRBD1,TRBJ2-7,CASSKTGDSYEQYF,TGTGCCAGCAGCAAAACAGGGGACTCCTACGAGCAGTACTTC
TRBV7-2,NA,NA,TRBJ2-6,CASSSGTGLSGANVLTF,TGTGCCAGCAGCTCCGGGACGGGACTCTCTGGGGCCAACGTCCTGACTTTC
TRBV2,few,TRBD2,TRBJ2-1,CASLNSGRAGEQFF,TGTGCCAGCTTGAATAGCGGGAGGGCCGGTGAGCAGTTCTTC
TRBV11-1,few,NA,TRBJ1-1,CASSFSHTEAFF,TGTGCCAGCAGCTTCTCCCACACTGAAGCTTTCTTT
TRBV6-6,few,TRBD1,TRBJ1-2,CASSYGTGGEGGYTF,TGTGCCAGCAGTTACGGTACAGGGGGAGAGGGAGGCTACACCTTC
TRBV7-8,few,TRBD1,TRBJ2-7,CASKAGTGGEQYF,TGTGCCAGCAAAGCCGGGACAGGGGGTGAGCAGTACTTC
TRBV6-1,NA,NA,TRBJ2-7,CASSDGTDLVRQYF,TGTGCCAGCAGTGATGGGACTGACCTAGTTCGGCAGTACTTC
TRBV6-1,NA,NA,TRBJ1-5,CASSDRREQPQHF,TGTGCCAGCAGTGACAGAAGGGAGCAGCCCCAGCATTTT
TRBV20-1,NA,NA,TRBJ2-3,CSARLADTQYF,TGCAGTGCTAGATTGGCAGATACGCAGTATTTT
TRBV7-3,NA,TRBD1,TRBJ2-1,CASSFVRTGSRNEQFF,TGTGCCAGCAGCTTTGTCAGGACAGGCAGCCGGAATGAGCAGTTCTTC
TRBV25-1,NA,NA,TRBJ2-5,CASSVGQETQYF,TGTGCCAGCAGTGTAGGACAAGAGACCCAGTACTTC
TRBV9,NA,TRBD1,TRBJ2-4,CASSAQGGQNIQYF,TGTGCCAGCAGCGCACAGGGGGGACAAAACATTCAGTACTTC